The 21 T cell receptor beta chains given below trace back to one sample, sequenced in a study of T cell repertoires in cytomegalovirus infection. One entry per CDR3 protein results from TCRdb running MiXCR on the reads. The sample yields about half a million distinct CDR3 sequences, about 33% seen once. Their antigens are not known. Sample: cultured PBMCs, taken from culture after CMV antigen stimulation. These receptors came from a human donor in good health (CMV status not recorded). Some clones in this sample may be carry-over from other donors' samples.

The chain recombines TRBV6-5 with TRBJ1-3; D is unresolved. This CDR3 has 13 residues. V lost 4 bases and J 4 bases, leaving 8 bases between the germline ends. In germline, CDR1 is MNHEY, CDR2 SVGAGI. The CDR3 region is CASSSQRGNTIYF. The CDR3 nucleotides read TGTGCCAGCAGTTCACAGAGAGGAAACACCATATATTTT.

V and J are TRBV20-1 and TRBJ1-2; 9 nucleotides line up with TRBD1. Germline loops: CDR1 DFQATT, CDR2 SNEGSKA (reference sequence). This CDR3 has 15 residues. V trimming: 1 base; J trimming: 2 bases; junction bases outside the gene matches: 5. The CDR3 DNA follows: TGCAGTGCTAGAGGGGGACAGGGAACCAACTATGGCTACACCTTC. It is translated as CSARGGQGTNYGYTF.

This clonotype was recorded a few times. The rearrangement uses TRBV7-6 and TRBJ2-3; D tentatively fits TRBD1 or TRBD2 (5 bases each). Trimming removed 1 base from V and 5 bases from J, with 19 bases in between. The CDR3 extends over 17 amino acids. Germline V gene data show CDR1 as SGHVS and CDR2 as FNYEAQ. The CDR3 nucleotides read TGTGCCAGCAGCTTAGGGGTACCAGGGAGTGTTGGAGATACGCAGTATTTT. Its protein is CASSLGVPGSVGDTQYF.

The rearrangement uses TRBV7-6 and TRBJ2-3; TRBD2 matches 8 bases. V trimming: 5 bases; J trimming: 4 bases; junction bases outside the gene matches: 17. The CDR3 is 18 residues long. Per germline, CDR1 SGHVS and CDR2 FNYEAQ. CDR3 nucleotide sequence: TGTGCCAGCAGCCCTAGGGGGAGAGCGGGAGTGGTTGCAGATACGCAGTATTTT. It codes for CASSPRGRAGVVADTQYF.

The chain carries TRBV28 and TRBJ2-5; D remains ambiguous. Germline V gene data show CDR1 as MDHEN and CDR2 as SYDVKM. The CDR3 is 12 amino acids. V was trimmed by 3 bases and J by 2 bases, leaving 4 bases between them. The CDR3 region is CASSFSQETQYF. Written as DNA, the CDR3 is TGTGCCAGCAGTTTCAGTCAAGAGACCCAGTACTTC.

In this sample, this clonotype turned up a few times. The chain uses TRBV6-1 and TRBJ2-7; D remains ambiguous. CDR3 length: 15 amino acids. CDR1 MNHNS and CDR2 SASEGT come from the germline V gene. V dropped 8 bases and J dropped 1 base, with 18 bases sitting between them. This chain's CDR3 is CASRESGVPSYEQYF. The DNA of the CDR3 is TGTGCCAGCCGAGAAAGTGGGGTGCCGTCCTACGAGCAGTACTTC.

Ten or more counts support this clonotype. V gene TRBV7-8 combines with J gene TRBJ2-4; 9 bases map to TRBD2. Per germline, CDR1 SGHVS and CDR2 FQNEAQ. V lost 5 bases, J lost 1 base, and 15 bases stayed unmatched. The length of the CDR3 is 19 residues. The CDR3 DNA is TGTGCCAGCAGCCCTCGACTAGCGGAGCTCCCTTTTGCCAAAAACATTCAGTACTTC. It specifies CASSPRLAELPFAKNIQYF.

This clonotype was picked up one time. The rearrangement links TRBV7-4 to TRBJ1-4, with a tentative D call TRBD1 (5 bases). The V end was cut by 1 base, the J end by 3 bases, with 9 bases between. Germline V gives CDR1 SGHVT, CDR2 SQSDAQ. The CDR3 is made up of 15 amino acids. The CDR3 coding sequence is TGTGCCAGCAGCTTAGGCGGACAACCTAATGAAAAACTGTTTTTT. Protein sequence: CASSLGGQPNEKLFF.

This clonotype has only one observation. V usage is TRBV29-1 and J usage is TRBJ2-1, with 14 bases aligning to TRBD2. The V and J ends lost 5 bases and 10 bases, in that order; junction bases with no gene match: 7. Germline lookup yields CDR1 SQVTM and CDR2 ANQGSEA. This CDR3 is built from 14 residues. The CDR3 DNA follows: TGCAGCGTTCGACTAGCGGGAGGGCCCGTGGAGCAGTTCTTC. Translation gives CSVRLAGGPVEQFF.

This clonotype has ten or more counts. This chain connects TRBV28 to TRBJ2-1; D gene ambiguous. Between the trimmed V and J ends, which lost 7 bases and 2 bases, there was a span of 9 bases. The CDR3 sequence is 13 residues long. Germline lookup yields CDR1 MDHEN and CDR2 SYDVKM. As DNA, the CDR3 is TGTGCCAGCACCAAAGCAGCCTACAATGAGCAGTTCTTC. This encodes CASTKAAYNEQFF.

This clonotype has just a few counts. V and J are TRBV7-2 and TRBJ1-3; D unresolved. The V end was cut by 0 bases, the J end by 4 bases, with 10 bases between. CDR3 length equals 15 residues. Germline-derived CDR1 and CDR2 are SGHTA and FQGNSA. The CDR3 loop is CASSLAVGRGNTIYF. As DNA, the CDR3 is TGTGCCAGCAGCTTAGCGGTGGGGAGAGGAAACACCATATATTTT.

This chain uses TRBV6-2 or TRBV6-3 with TRBJ2-7; 13 nucleotides line up with TRBD2. The V gene end was trimmed by 2 bases and the J gene end by 2 bases; junction bases not matched to a gene: 0. The CDR3 runs 15 residues. Germline V gene data show CDR1 as MNHEY and CDR2 as SVGEGT. The CDR3 here is CASSYGLAGAYEQYV. The DNA for the CDR3 is TGTGCCAGCAGTTACGGACTAGCGGGGGCCTACGAGCAGTACGTC.

This clonotype was counted between two and nine times. The chain has TRBV5-6 and TRBJ2-2; TRBD2 agrees at 7 bases. V lost 4 bases, J lost 4 bases, and 10 bases stayed unmatched. CDR1 is SGHDT, CDR2 YYEEEE, per germline. The CDR3 runs 16 residues. The CDR3 is CASSTGLRSATGELFF. The CDR3 coding sequence is TGTGCCAGCAGCACGGGACTACGGTCGGCCACCGGGGAGCTGTTTTTT.

This clonotype was detected a few times. The CDR3, as DNA: TGTGCCAGCTCGGCTAGCGGGACCCCAGATACGCAGTATTTT. It is translated as CASSASGTPDTQYF. The chain has TRBV6-2 or TRBV6-3 and TRBJ2-3; 9 nucleotides agree with TRBD2. Germline values: CDR1 MNHEY, CDR2 SVGEGT. With 8 bases clipped from V and 4 bases from J, the junction kept 7 bases outside the gene matches. The CDR3 has 14 residues.

This clonotype was seen at least ten times. This rearrangement joins TRBV7-8 to TRBJ1-2; TRBD1 aligns across 7 bases. This CDR3 comprises 13 residues. With 0 bases clipped from V and 5 bases from J, the junction kept 0 bases outside the gene matches. The germline CDR1 and CDR2 sequences are SGHVS and FQNEAQ. CDR3 nucleotides: TGTGCCAGCAGCTTAGCGGGACAGTATGGCTACACCTTC. This sequence encodes CASSLAGQYGYTF.

V and J are TRBV5-1 and TRBJ2-7; 9 positions agree with TRBD2. The CDR3 spans 16 residues. The junction had 10 bases not matched to a gene; V was cut back by 4 bases and J by 2 bases. Germline loops: CDR1 SGHRS, CDR2 YFSETQ. CDR3 sequence (DNA): TGCGCCAGCAGCCGTCTGGGTAGCGGGAGCCCCTACGAGCAGTACTTC. Protein: CASSRLGSGSPYEQYF.

This clonotype was counted only a few times. The chain uses TRBV7-2 and TRBJ1-6, with D perhaps matching TRBD1 (6 bases). Per germline, CDR1 SGHTA and CDR2 FQGNSA. CDR3 length equals 16 residues. Trimming cost V 5 bases and J 9 bases, with 20 bases left between them. Written as DNA, the CDR3 is TGTGCCAGCAGCCCAAACCAACAGGGACAAGGTTCACCCCTCCACTTT. This sequence encodes CASSPNQQGQGSPLHF.

This clonotype has ten or more counts. The CDR3: CASSLAADRRGSYGYTF. In DNA, the CDR3 is TGTGCCAGCAGCTTAGCGGCTGATAGGAGGGGCAGCTATGGCTACACCTTC. The chain carries TRBV7-2 and TRBJ1-2, with a weak D call TRBD1 (5 bases). Germline V CDR1 and CDR2: SGHTA, FQGNSA. The CDR3 extends over 17 amino acids. V was trimmed by 0 bases and J by 4 bases, leaving 18 bases between them.

The V and J genes are TRBV6-2 or TRBV6-3 and TRBJ1-1; D gene uncertain. CDR1 is MNHEY and CDR2 is SVGEGT in the germline V gene. This CDR3 is built from 14 residues. Trimming took 2 bases from V and 5 from J, leaving 12 bases between them. CDR3 nucleotides: TGTGCCAGCAGTTACCCTACCGAGAGGACTGAAGCTTTCTTT. It codes for CASSYPTERTEAFF.

CDR3 amino acids: CSVDREANTEAFF. The DNA for the CDR3 is TGCAGCGTCGACAGGGAGGCGAACACTGAAGCTTTCTTT. The chain joins TRBV29-1 to TRBJ1-1, with 7 bases matching TRBD1. This CDR3 has 13 amino acids. The V gene end was trimmed by 6 bases and the J gene end by 1 base; junction bases not matched to a gene: 5. CDR1 and CDR2 (germline): SQVTM, ANQGSEA.

This clonotype was seen at least ten times. V is TRBV7-2 and J is TRBJ2-7, with 9 bases matching TRBD1. J was trimmed by 2 bases and V by 5 bases; bases with no gene match: 7. CDR1 and CDR2 (germline): SGHTA, FQGNSA. The CDR3 length is 15 residues. The CDR3 DNA is TGTGCCAGCAGCCTCTCCGGGACAGGGCCCTACGAGCAGTACTTC. It is translated as CASSLSGTGPYEQYF.